The 28 T cell receptor beta chains below were found in one sample sequenced in a study of CXCR3-negative and CXCR3-positive naive CD8 T cells. Libraries of TRB cDNA were made by 5' RACE and carried UMIs. TCRdb reanalyzed the 5' RACE reads, giving one entry per CDR3 protein sequence and no DNA. In total, the table holds some 8,300 distinct CDR3 sequences. Sequenced: naive CXCR3- CD8+ T cells from blood. As to subset: CD45RO-CCR7+CD27+CD95- naive CD8+ T cells lacking CXCR3 (TNR3-). These receptors were taken from a human donor in good health. Some clones in this sample may be carry-over from other donors' samples.

By frequency, this clonotype is medium-sized. The V call is TRBV29-1, the J call TRBJ1-2; absent DNA, TCRdb's TRBD1 call cannot be checked. The germline CDR1 and CDR2 sequences are SQVTM and ANQGSEA. The CDR3 runs 12 residues. The CDR3 reads CSVVAGEHGYTF.

CDR3 residues: CASSQGAEQFF. V and J are TRBV3-1 and TRBJ2-1. The CDR3 spans 11 residues. The V gene's germline CDR1 is LGHDT and CDR2 YNNKEL (reference sequence).

Considering frequency, this clonotype is medium-sized (0.01 to 0.1%). The chain's CDR3 is CATSDFNEQFF. This chain uses TRBV24-1 with TRBJ2-1. Germline assignment: CDR1 KGHDR and CDR2 SFDVKD. The CDR3 covers 11 residues.

This chain uses TRBV6-2 or TRBV6-3 with TRBJ2-7. Germline lookup yields CDR1 MNHEY and CDR2 SVGEGT. CDR3 length: 14 residues. CDR3 protein: CASSYSDGYYEQYF.

The J gene is TRBJ1-1, the V gene TRBV3-1. The CDR3 is made up of 16 amino acids. The V gene's germline CDR1 is LGHDT and CDR2 YNNKEL (reference sequence). The CDR3 reads CASSQDRRLMNTEAFF.

This clonotype is labeled medium-sized based on frequency. The chain links TRBV14 to TRBJ1-2. CDR1 SGHDN and CDR2 FVKESK come from the germline V gene. The CDR3 has 13 amino acids. This chain's CDR3 is CASSQGGFNGYTF.

CDR3 residues: CASSWGRGAETQYF. The rearrangement joins TRBV5-5 to TRBJ2-5. The CDR3 loop spans 14 amino acids. CDR1 and CDR2 (germline): SGHKS, YYEKEE (reference sequence).

Frequency places this clonotype as medium-sized. This chain links TRBV15 with TRBJ2-3; TCRdb reports TRBD2, a call that lacks DNA to check it against. The CDR3 totals 11 residues. Per germline, CDR1 LNHNV and CDR2 YYDKDF (reference sequence). CDR3 sequence reads: CATIAGDTQYF.

The chain couples TRBV3-1 to TRBJ1-1. Germline V lookup: CDR1 LGHDT, CDR2 YNNKEL (reference sequence). The CDR3 contains 14 residues. The CDR3 protein is CASSPGFMNTEAFF.

The chain links TRBV14 to TRBJ2-2. Germline V gene data show CDR1 as SGHDN and CDR2 as FVKESK. The CDR3 is 18 residues long. CDR3 region: CASSQLNGRLRNTGELFF.

Measured by frequency, this clonotype is medium-sized. The chain links TRBV20-1 to TRBJ1-4; the D call from TCRdb, TRBD1, cannot be confirmed without DNA. Germline CDR1 reads DFQATT; CDR2 reads SNEGSKA (reference sequence). CDR3 size: 18 residues. CDR3 residues: CSASPYTGAPATNEKLFF.

The J gene is TRBJ2-7, the V gene TRBV2; absent DNA, TCRdb's TRBD1 call cannot be checked. The germline V gene encodes CDR1 SNHLY and CDR2 FYNNEI. The CDR3 is made up of 12 amino acids. The CDR3: CARTGTAYEQYF.

The chain employs TRBV5-5 and TRBJ2-5; as DNA is missing, the TRBD1 call by TCRdb cannot be tested. Germline-derived CDR1 and CDR2 are SGHKS and YYEKEE (reference sequence). The CDR3 runs 15 residues. The chain's CDR3 is CASSDRTDPGETQYF.

The V call is TRBV7-3, the J call TRBJ2-7. CDR1 and CDR2 from the germline V gene are SGHTA and FQGTGA. The CDR3 covers 14 residues. The CDR3 protein is CASSPFEGSYEQYF. The full variable domain, with the rest looked up from reference TRBV7-3 and TRBJ2-7, is GAGVSQTPSNKVTEKGKYVELRCDPISGHTALYWYRQSLGQGPEFLIYFQGTGAADDSGLPNDRFFAVRPEGSVSTLKIQRTERGDSAVYLCASSPFEGSYEQYFGPGTRLTVT.

This clonotype shows up as medium-sized by frequency. The chain carries TRBV18 and TRBJ2-1. This CDR3 has 15 residues. Germline assignment: CDR1 KGHSH and CDR2 LQKENI. This CDR3 is CASSPPSDSYNEQFF.

The CDR3 here is CASSTHPQGRLYNEQFF. This chain links TRBV19 with TRBJ2-1; TCRdb returns TRBD1, unconfirmable since there is no DNA. The CDR3 has 17 residues. CDR1 and CDR2 (germline): LNHDA, SQIVND (reference sequence).

The chain couples TRBV15 to TRBJ2-3; TCRdb's D call, TRBD2, is unchecked because there is no DNA. CDR1 is LNHNV and CDR2 is YYDKDF in the germline V gene (reference sequence). This CDR3 region has 13 residues. The CDR3 protein is CATSGSGGDTQYF.

The chain is built from TRBV29-1 and TRBJ2-7; absent DNA, TCRdb's TRBD2 call cannot be checked. The CDR3 is made up of 16 amino acids. Germline V gives CDR1 SQVTM, CDR2 ANQGSEA. CDR3 sequence: CSAMTSGIHSSYEQYF.

By frequency, this clonotype is medium-sized (0.01 to 0.1%). The chain has TRBV5-1 and TRBJ1-1; TCRdb outputs TRBD1, but without DNA this stays unchecked. This CDR3 region has 16 residues. The germline V gene encodes CDR1 SGHRS and CDR2 YFSETQ. The CDR3: CASSPGTGGRNTEAFF.

The V and J genes are TRBV5-5 and TRBJ2-3. The CDR3 has 12 residues. Germline CDR1 and CDR2: SGHKS and YYEKEE (reference sequence). The CDR3 here is CASSLAADTQYF.

This sequence joins TRBV12-3 or TRBV12-4 and TRBJ2-1; the D call of TRBD2 rests on TCRdb alone, since no DNA is present to check it. The CDR3 has 14 amino acids. This CDR3 reads CASSALAEYNEQFF.

The V call is TRBV28, the J call TRBJ1-1. The V gene's germline CDR1 is MDHEN and CDR2 SYDVKM. This CDR3 has 13 amino acids. CDR3 loop: CDSSLIGYTEAFF.

This clonotype is labeled medium-sized (0.01 to 0.1%) based on frequency. The rearrangement joins TRBV29-1 to TRBJ1-2; TCRdb gives TRBD1 as the D gene, but with no DNA this cannot be confirmed. This CDR3 is 14 amino acids long. Germline CDR1 reads SQVTM; CDR2 reads ANQGSEA. The CDR3: CSVDQGTTNYGYTF.

By frequency, this clonotype is medium-sized. The chain joins TRBV28 to TRBJ2-1; absent DNA, TCRdb's TRBD2 call cannot be checked. Germline assignment: CDR1 MDHEN and CDR2 SYDVKM. The CDR3 is 15 amino acids. The CDR3 loop reads CASSLWREGPNEQFF.

The V gene is TRBV6-6, the J gene TRBJ2-7. Germline V gene lookup returns CDR1 MNHNY and CDR2 SVGAGI (reference sequence). CDR3 size: 14 residues. The CDR3 region is CASSYFSSSYEQYF.

The V call is TRBV20-1, the J call TRBJ2-1; TCRdb's D call of TRBD2 is untestable without DNA. The CDR3 spans 16 residues. The V gene's germline CDR1 is DFQATT and CDR2 SNEGSKA (reference sequence). The CDR3 here is CSARDSSSGFYNEQFF.

In terms of frequency, this clonotype is medium-sized. The chain employs TRBV25-1 and TRBJ1-5; as DNA is missing, the TRBD1 call by TCRdb cannot be tested. This CDR3 region has 16 residues. The germline V gene has CDR1 MGHDK and CDR2 SYGVNS. The CDR3 sequence: CASSEWGTGNDQPQHF.

The rearrangement uses TRBV12-3 or TRBV12-4 and TRBJ2-5; the TCRdb D gene call, TRBD1, has no DNA to confirm it. The CDR3 covers 14 residues. This CDR3 is CASSFLDRGETQYF.